The sequence of this TCR beta chain was determined in a study of blood T cell repertoires in COVID-19. Germline V gene sequence: CDR1 LNHNV, CDR2 YYDKDF (reference sequence). CDR3 length: 15 amino acids. V gave up 1 base and J gave up 2 bases, with 10 bases separating them. Method: immunoSEQ multiplex PCR; TCRdb's copy keeps in-frame clones and lacks some. The sample comprises over 450,000 clones, 75% to 90% of which are singletons, and roughly 0.92% rests with the top ten. The V gene is TRBV15, the J gene TRBJ2-3; tentatively, D is TRBD1 (5 bases). The receptor comes from a man aged 18 to 29 with COVID-19, enrolled during active disease. The sample consisted of peripheral blood. CDR3 sequence: CATSRGGRATDTQYF. The CDR3 DNA follows: TGTGCCACCAGCAGAGGGGGCAGGGCCACAGATACGCAGTATTTT.